These T cell receptor beta chains were read from a single sample in a study of shared clonotypes between healthy human individuals. The repertoire was sequenced with immunoSEQ multiplex PCR; TCRdb's copy has only in-frame clones and lacks some. Of about 2.1 million clones listed, roughly 91% are singletons. The specimen sequenced was naive CD8+ T cells from PBMCs. These receptors were obtained from a man aged 18 to 30 in good health. Some clones in this sample may be carry-over from other donors' samples. Each CDR3 is given with its conserved first and last residue. A D gene is named only where the DNA matches it firmly. The size of a clone is reported for some rows only, either as once, few or many, or as a class for expanded clones.

v_call	d_call	j_call	clone_size	cdr3_aa	cdr3_nt
TRBV7-9	NA	TRBJ2-7	NA	CASSFPGKYYEQYF	TGTGCCAGCAGCTTTCCGGGAAAATACTACGAGCAGTACTTC
TRBV5-6	NA	TRBJ1-2	NA	CASSSGIRGYGYTF	TGTGCCAGCAGCTCGGGCATCCGGGGCTATGGCTACACCTTC
TRBV5-6	NA	TRBJ1-2	NA	CASSLGRRRDGYTF	TGTGCCAGCAGCCTAGGACGGCGCAGGGATGGCTACACCTTC
TRBV9	NA	TRBJ1-2	NA	CASSVGVGTRYGYTF	TGTGCCAGCAGCGTAGGGGTGGGGACCCGCTATGGCTACACCTTC
TRBV7-2	TRBD2	TRBJ2-7	NA	CASSLVTAGEVDASYEQYF	TGTGCCAGCAGCTTAGTTACGGCGGGAGAGGTGGATGCTTCTTACGAGCAGTACTTC
TRBV5-8	NA	TRBJ1-1	NA	CASSLWHGMNTEAFF	TGTGCCAGCAGCTTGTGGCACGGAATGAACACTGAAGCTTTCTTT
TRBV7-9	TRBD1	TRBJ1-1	NA	CASSLGQPNTEAFF	TGTGCCAGCAGCCTGGGACAGCCGAACACTGAAGCTTTCTTT
TRBV10-1	NA	TRBJ2-1	NA	CASSSGREQFF	TGCGCCAGCAGTTCGGGTCGCGAGCAGTTCTTC
TRBV13	NA	TRBJ2-1	NA	CASRFSYNEQFF	TGTGCCAGCAGGTTCTCCTACAATGAGCAGTTCTTC
TRBV19	NA	TRBJ1-1	few	CASSTAVNTEAFF	TGTGCCAGTAGTACGGCCGTGAACACTGAAGCTTTCTTT
TRBV9	NA	TRBJ2-2	NA	CASSVNPGERAGELFF	TGTGCCAGCAGCGTAAATCCGGGGGAGCGAGCCGGGGAGCTGTTTTTT
TRBV11-2	NA	TRBJ2-7	NA	CASKASRRSYEQYF	TGTGCCAGCAAAGCTTCCCGCCGCTCCTACGAGCAGTACTTC
TRBV28	TRBD2	TRBJ2-1	NA	CASSLSGTGDNEQFF	TGTGCCAGCAGTTTAAGCGGGACTGGGGACAATGAGCAGTTCTTC
TRBV7-6	NA	TRBJ2-7	NA	CASSSRGGTTYEQYF	TGTGCCAGCAGCTCGAGGGGGGGCACCACCTACGAGCAGTACTTC
TRBV7-9	NA	TRBJ1-2	NA	CASTDLVGARNGYTF	TGTGCCAGCACCGACCTGGTGGGGGCGCGGAATGGCTACACCTTC
TRBV5-1	TRBD2	TRBJ2-7	once	CASSSYSGGSYEQYF	TGCGCCAGCAGCTCCTACAGCGGGGGGTCCTACGAGCAGTACTTC
TRBV9	NA	TRBJ2-1	once	CASSATGSNEQFF	TGTGCCAGCAGCGCCACAGGGAGCAATGAGCAGTTCTTC
TRBV12-5	TRBD2	TRBJ2-5	NA	CASGTDVGGETQYF	TGTGCTAGTGGCACCGACGTCGGGGGGGAGACCCAGTACTTC
TRBV6-1	NA	TRBJ1-3	once	CASRETASGNTIYF	TGTGCCAGCAGAGAGACGGCCTCTGGAAACACCATATATTTT
TRBV4-1	NA	TRBJ1-1	NA	CASSQVVGVNTEAFF	TGCGCCAGCAGCCAAGTGGTCGGTGTGAACACTGAAGCTTTCTTT
TRBV27	TRBD1	TRBJ2-7	NA	CASSSPHSAGGRYEQYF	TGTGCCAGCTCCTCCCCCCACTCGGCAGGGGGCCGGTACGAGCAGTACTTC
TRBV18	TRBD2	TRBJ2-1	NA	CASSPGAGAINEQFF	TGTGCCAGCTCACCCGGGGCGGGAGCGATCAATGAGCAGTTCTTC
TRBV11-2	NA	TRBJ1-1	once	CASSLGVFMNTEAFF	TGTGCCAGCAGCTTAGGGGTATTCATGAACACTGAAGCTTTCTTT
TRBV28	TRBD1	TRBJ1-4	once	CASSLERQGSNEKLFF	TGTGCCAGCAGCTTAGAACGACAGGGATCTAATGAAAAACTGTTTTTT
TRBV29-1	TRBD2	TRBJ2-3	NA	CSVETVLMAGGRADTQYF	TGCAGCGTTGAAACCGTTTTGATGGCGGGAGGGAGGGCAGATACGCAGTATTTT
TRBV27	NA	TRBJ2-2	NA	CASSPQTGELFF	TGTGCCAGCAGTCCGCAGACCGGGGAGCTGTTTTTT
TRBV5-4	NA	TRBJ2-7	NA	CASSLEEREQYF	TGTGCCAGCAGCTTGGAAGAGCGCGAGCAGTACTTC
TRBV7-8	NA	TRBJ2-3	NA	CASSPHSTDTQYF	TGTGCCAGCAGCCCCCACAGCACAGATACGCAGTATTTT
TRBV5-6	NA	TRBJ2-7	NA	CASSPQGFSAYEQYF	TGTGCCAGCAGCCCACAGGGTTTTTCGGCCTACGAGCAGTACTTC
TRBV5-1	NA	TRBJ1-1	NA	CASSPALNTEAFF	TGCGCCAGCAGCCCGGCGTTAAACACTGAAGCTTTCTTT
TRBV9	NA	TRBJ1-1	once	CASSPRAGGLNTNTEAFF	TGTGCCAGCAGCCCCCGGGCAGGCGGTTTAAATACGAACACTGAAGCTTTCTTT
TRBV15	NA	TRBJ2-1	NA	CATSKDGSYNEQFF	TGTGCCACCAGCAAAGACGGCTCCTACAATGAGCAGTTCTTC
TRBV30	TRBD1	TRBJ2-7	NA	CAWTIRGISYEQYF	TGTGCCTGGACCATCAGGGGGATCAGCTACGAGCAGTACTTC
TRBV5-1	TRBD2	TRBJ2-1	NA	CASSQTSGGYNEQFF	TGCGCCAGCAGCCAGACTAGCGGGGGATACAATGAGCAGTTCTTC
TRBV6-5	TRBD1	TRBJ2-7	NA	CASSYGGQGWEQYF	TGTGCCAGCAGTTACGGGGGACAGGGGTGGGAGCAGTACTTC
TRBV11-2	TRBD2	TRBJ2-1	NA	CASSLRGLAAHEQFF	TGTGCCAGCAGCTTAAGGGGACTAGCGGCTCATGAGCAGTTCTTC
TRBV4-1	NA	TRBJ2-5	NA	CASSQGPGTHETQYF	TGCGCCAGCAGCCAAGGCCCGGGGACGCACGAGACCCAGTACTTC
TRBV27	NA	TRBJ2-7	NA	CASSLSAGVMAYEQYF	TGTGCCAGCAGTTTATCTGCAGGGGTCATGGCTTACGAGCAGTACTTC
TRBV9	NA	TRBJ1-1	NA	CASSVTGFDTEAFF	TGTGCCAGCAGCGTTACAGGGTTTGATACTGAAGCTTTCTTT
TRBV29-1	NA	TRBJ1-2	NA	CSVLRADGYTF	TGCAGCGTTCTCCGAGCAGATGGCTACACCTTC